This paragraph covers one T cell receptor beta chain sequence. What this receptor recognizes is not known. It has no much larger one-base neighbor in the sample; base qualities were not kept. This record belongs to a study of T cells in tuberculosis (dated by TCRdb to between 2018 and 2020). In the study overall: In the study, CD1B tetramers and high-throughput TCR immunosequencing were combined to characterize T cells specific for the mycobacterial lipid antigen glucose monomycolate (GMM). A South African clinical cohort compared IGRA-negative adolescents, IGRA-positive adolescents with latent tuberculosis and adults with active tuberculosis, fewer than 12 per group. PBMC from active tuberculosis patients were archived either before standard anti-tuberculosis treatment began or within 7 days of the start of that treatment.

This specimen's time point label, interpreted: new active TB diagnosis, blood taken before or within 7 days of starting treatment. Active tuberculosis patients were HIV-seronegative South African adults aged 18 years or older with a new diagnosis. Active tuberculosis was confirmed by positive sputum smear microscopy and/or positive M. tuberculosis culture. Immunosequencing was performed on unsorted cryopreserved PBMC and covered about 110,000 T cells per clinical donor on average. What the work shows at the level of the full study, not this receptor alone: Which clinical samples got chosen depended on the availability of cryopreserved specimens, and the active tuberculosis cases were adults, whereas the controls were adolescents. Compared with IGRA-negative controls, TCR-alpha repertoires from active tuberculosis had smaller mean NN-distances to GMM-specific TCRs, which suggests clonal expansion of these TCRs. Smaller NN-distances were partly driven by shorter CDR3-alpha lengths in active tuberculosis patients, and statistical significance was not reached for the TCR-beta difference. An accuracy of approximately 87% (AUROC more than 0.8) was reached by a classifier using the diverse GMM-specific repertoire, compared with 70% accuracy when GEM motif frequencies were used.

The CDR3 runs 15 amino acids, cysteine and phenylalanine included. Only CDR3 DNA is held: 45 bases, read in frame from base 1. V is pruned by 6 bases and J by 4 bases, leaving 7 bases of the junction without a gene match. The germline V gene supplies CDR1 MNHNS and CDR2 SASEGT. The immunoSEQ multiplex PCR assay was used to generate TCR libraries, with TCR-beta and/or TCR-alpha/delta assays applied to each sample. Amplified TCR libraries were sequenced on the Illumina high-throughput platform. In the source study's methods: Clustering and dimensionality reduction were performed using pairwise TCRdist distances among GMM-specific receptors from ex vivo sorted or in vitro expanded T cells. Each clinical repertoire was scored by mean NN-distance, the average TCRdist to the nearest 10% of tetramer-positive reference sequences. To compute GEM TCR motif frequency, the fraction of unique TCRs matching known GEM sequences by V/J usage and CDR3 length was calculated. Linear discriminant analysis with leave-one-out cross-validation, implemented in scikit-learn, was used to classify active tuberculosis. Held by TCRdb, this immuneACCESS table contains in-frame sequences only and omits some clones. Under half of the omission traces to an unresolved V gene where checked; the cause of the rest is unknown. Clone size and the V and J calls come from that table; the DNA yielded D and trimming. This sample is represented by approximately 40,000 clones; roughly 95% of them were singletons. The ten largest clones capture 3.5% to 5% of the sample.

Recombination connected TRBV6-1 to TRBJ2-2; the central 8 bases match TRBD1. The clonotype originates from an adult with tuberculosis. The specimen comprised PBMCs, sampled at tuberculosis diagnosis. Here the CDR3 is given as CASRRTGSATGELFF. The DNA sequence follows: TGTGCCAGCAGGAGGACAGGGTCGGCCACCGGGGAGCTGTTTTTT.